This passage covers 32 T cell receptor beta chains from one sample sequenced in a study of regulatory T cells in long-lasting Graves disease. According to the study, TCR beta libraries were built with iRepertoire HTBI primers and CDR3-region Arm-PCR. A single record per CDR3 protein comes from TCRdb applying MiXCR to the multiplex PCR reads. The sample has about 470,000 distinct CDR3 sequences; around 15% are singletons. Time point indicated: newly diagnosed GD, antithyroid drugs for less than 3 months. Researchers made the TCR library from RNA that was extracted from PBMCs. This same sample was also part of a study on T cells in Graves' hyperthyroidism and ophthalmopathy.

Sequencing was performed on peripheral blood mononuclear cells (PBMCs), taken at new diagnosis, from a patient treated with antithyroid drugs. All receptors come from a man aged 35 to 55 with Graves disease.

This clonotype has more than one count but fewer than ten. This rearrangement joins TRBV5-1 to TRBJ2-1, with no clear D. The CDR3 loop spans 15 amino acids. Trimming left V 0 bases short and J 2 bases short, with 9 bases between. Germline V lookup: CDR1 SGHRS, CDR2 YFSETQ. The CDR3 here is CASSLGTYTYNEQFF. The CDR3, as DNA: TGCGCCAGCAGCTTGGGGACGTATACCTACAATGAGCAGTTCTTC.

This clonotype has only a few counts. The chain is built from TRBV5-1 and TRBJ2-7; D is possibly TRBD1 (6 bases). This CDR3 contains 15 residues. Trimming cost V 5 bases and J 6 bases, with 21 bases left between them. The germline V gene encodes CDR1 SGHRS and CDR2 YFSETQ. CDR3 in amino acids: CASSPQDSLSREQYF. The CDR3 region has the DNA TGCGCCAGCAGTCCGCAGGACAGCCTATCCCGCGAGCAGTACTTC.

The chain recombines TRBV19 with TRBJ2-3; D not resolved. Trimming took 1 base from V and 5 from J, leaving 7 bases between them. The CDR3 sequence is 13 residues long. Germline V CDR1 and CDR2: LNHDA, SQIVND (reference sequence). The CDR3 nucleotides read TGTGCCAGTAGTATAGGTGTCGGAGATACGCAGTATTTT. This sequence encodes CASSIGVGDTQYF.

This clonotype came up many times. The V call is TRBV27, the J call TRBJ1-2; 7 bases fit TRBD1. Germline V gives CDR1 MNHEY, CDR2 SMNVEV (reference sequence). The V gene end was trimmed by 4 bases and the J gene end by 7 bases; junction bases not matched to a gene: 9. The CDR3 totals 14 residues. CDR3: CASSSTGTVTGYTF. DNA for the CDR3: TGTGCCAGCAGTTCAACCGGGACAGTTACTGGCTACACCTTC.

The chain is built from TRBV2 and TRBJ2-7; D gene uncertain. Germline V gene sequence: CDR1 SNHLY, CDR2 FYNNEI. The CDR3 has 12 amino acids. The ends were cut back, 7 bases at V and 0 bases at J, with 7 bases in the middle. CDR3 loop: CASKSDSYEQYF. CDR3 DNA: TGTGCCAGCAAGAGCGACTCCTACGAGCAGTACTTC.

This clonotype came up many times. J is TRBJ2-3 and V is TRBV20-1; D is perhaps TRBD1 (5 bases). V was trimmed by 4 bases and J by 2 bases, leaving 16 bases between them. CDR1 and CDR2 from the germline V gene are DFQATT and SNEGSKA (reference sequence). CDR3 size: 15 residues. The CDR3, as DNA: TGCAGTGCTACAGATGGCAGGGATTACACAGATACGCAGTATTTT. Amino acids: CSATDGRDYTDTQYF.

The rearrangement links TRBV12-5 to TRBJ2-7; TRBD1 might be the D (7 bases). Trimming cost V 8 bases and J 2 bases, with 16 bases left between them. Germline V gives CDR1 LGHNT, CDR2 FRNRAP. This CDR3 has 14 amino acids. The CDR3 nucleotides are TGTGCTAGTTGGGGCGGGACAGTCACCTACGAGCAGTACTTC. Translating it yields CASWGGTVTYEQYF.

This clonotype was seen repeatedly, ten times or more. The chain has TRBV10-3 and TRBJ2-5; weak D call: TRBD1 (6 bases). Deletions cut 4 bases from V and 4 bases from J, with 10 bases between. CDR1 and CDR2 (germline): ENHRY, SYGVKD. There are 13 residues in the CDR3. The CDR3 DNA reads TGTGCCATCAGTGGAGGGGGAACAGAGACCCAGTACTTC. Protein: CAISGGGTETQYF.

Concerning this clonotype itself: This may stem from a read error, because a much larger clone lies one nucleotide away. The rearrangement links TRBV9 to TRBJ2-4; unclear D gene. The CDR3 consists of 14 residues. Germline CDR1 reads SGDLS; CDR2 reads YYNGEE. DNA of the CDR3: TGTGCTAGTGGTTTGGTACCGGACCACAATGAGCAGTACTTC. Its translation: CASGLVPDHNEQYF.

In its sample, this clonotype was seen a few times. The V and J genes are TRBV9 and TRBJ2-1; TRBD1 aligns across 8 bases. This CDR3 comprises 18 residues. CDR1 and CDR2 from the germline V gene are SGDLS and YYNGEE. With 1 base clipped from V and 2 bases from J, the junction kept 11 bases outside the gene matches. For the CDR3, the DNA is TGTGCCAGCAGCGTAACCCCGAGCGCAGGGGGCACCTACAATGAGCAGTTCTTC. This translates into CASSVTPSAGGTYNEQFF.

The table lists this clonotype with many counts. The CDR3 nucleotides are TGTGCTAGTGGTCGGGACAGCGAAGCTTTCTTT. Protein product: CASGRDSEAFF. The chain is built from TRBV12-5 and TRBJ1-1; 7 bases align to TRBD1. Germline CDR1 reads LGHNT; CDR2 reads FRNRAP. The CDR3 length is 11 residues. Trimming at V came to 5 bases and at J to 8 bases, leaving 2 bases not matched to a gene. Drawing the rest from reference TRBV12-5 and TRBJ1-1, the complete variable domain is DARVTQTPRHKVTEMGQEVTMRCQPILGHNTVFWYRQTMMQGLELLAYFRNRAPLDDSGMPKDRFSAEMPDATLATLKIQPSEPRDSAVYFCASGRDSEAFFGQGTRLTVV.

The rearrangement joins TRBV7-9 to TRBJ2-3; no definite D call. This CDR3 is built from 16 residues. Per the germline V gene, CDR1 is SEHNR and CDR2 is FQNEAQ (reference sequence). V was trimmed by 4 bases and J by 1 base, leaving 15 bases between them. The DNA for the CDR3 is TGTGCCAGCAGCTCTAACCCAGCGTCCGGCACAGATACGCAGTATTTT. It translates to CASSSNPASGTDTQYF.

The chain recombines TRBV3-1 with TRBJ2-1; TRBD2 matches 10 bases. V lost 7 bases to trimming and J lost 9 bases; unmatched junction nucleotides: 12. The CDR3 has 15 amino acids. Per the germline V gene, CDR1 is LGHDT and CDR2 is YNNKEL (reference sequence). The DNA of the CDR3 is TGTGCCAGCACCGGTAGAGCGGGAGGGATCGTTGAGCAGTTCTTC. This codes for CASTGRAGGIVEQFF.

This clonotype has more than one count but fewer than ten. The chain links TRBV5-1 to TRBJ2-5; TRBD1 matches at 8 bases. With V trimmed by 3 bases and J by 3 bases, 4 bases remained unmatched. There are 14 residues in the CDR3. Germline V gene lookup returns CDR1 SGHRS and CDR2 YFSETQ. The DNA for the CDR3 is TGCGCCAGCAGCTCGACGACAGGGGAAGAGACCCAGTACTTC. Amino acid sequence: CASSSTTGEETQYF.

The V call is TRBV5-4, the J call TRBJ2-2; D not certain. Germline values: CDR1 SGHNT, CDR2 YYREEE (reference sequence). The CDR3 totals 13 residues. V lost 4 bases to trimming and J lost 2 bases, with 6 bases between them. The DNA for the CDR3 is TGTGCCAGCAGCACTACAAACACCGGGGAGCTGTTTTTT. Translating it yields CASSTTNTGELFF.

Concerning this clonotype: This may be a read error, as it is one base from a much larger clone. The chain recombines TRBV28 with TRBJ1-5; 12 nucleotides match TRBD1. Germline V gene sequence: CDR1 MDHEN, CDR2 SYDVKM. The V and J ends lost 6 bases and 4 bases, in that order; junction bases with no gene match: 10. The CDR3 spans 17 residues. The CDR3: CASRGQGAVNANQPQHF. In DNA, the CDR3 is TGTGCCAGCAGGGGACAGGGGGCAGTTAACGCAAATCAGCCCCAGCATTTT.

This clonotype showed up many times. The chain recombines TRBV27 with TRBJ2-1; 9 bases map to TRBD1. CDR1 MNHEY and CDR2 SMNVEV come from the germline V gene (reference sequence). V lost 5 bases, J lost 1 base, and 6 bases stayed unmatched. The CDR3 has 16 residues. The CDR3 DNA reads TGTGCCAGCAGTACCCTACAGGGGGCATCCTACAATGAGCAGTTCTTC. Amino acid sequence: CASSTLQGASYNEQFF.

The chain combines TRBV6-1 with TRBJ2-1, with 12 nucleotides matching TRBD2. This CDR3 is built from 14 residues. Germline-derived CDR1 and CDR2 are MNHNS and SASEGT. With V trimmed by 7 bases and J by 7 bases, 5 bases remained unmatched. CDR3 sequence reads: CASKTSGSGNEQFF. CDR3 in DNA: TGTGCCAGCAAGACTAGCGGGAGCGGAAATGAGCAGTTCTTC.

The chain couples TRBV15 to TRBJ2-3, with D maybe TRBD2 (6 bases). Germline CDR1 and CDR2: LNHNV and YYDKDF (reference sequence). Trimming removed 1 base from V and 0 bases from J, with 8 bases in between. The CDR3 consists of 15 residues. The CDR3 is CATSRGGTSTDTQYF. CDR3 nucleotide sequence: TGTGCCACCAGCAGAGGAGGGACTAGCACAGATACGCAGTATTTT.

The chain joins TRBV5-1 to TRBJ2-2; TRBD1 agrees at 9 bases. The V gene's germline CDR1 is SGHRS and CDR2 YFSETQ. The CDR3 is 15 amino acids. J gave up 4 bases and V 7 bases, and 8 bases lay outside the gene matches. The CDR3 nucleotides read TGCGCCAGCCGAGAAACAGGGGGCAGCACCGGGGAGCTGTTTTTT. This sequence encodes CASRETGGSTGELFF.

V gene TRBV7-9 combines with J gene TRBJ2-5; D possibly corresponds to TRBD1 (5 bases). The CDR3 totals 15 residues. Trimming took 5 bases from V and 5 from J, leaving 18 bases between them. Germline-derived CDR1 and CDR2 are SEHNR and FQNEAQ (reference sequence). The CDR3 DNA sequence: TGTGCCAGCAGCACAGCATGGTCAGGGCGGGAGACCCAGTACTTC. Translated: CASSTAWSGRETQYF.

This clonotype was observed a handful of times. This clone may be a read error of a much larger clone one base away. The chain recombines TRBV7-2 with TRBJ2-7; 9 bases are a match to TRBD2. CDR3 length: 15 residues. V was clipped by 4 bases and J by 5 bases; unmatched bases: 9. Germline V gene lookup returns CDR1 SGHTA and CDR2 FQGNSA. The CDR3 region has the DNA TGTGCCAGCAGCTCTTTAGCGGGAGTGGTCCACGAGCAGTACTTC. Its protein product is CASSSLAGVVHEQYF.

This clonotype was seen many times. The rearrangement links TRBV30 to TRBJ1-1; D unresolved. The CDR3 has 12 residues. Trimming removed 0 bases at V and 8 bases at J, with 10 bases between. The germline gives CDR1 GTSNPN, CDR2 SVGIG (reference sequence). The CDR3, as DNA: TGTGCCTGGAGTGTACTGGCACAGGAAGCTTTCTTT. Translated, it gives CAWSVLAQEAFF.

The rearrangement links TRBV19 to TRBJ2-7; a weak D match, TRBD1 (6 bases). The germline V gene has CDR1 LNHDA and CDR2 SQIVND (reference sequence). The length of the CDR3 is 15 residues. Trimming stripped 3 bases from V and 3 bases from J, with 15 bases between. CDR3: CASSIGDTFLYEQYF. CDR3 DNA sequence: TGTGCCAGTAGTATCGGGGACACCTTCCTCTACGAGCAGTACTTC.

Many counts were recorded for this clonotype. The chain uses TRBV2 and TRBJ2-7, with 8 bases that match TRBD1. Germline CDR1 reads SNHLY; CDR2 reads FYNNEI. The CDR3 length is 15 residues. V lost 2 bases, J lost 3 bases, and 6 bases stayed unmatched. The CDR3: CASSENPGGSYEQYF. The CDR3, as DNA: TGTGCCAGCAGTGAAAACCCAGGGGGCAGCTACGAGCAGTACTTC.

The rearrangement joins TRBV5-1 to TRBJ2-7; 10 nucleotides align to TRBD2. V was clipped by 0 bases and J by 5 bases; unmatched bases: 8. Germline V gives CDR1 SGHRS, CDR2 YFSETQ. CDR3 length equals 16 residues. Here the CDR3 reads CASSLVLAGAGDEQYF. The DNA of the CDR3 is TGCGCCAGCAGCTTGGTGCTAGCGGGAGCGGGGGACGAGCAGTACTTC.

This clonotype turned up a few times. CDR3 DNA sequence: TGCAGTGCTAGAGCGGGGACAGCGAACACCGGGGAGCTGTTTTTT. This gives the protein CSARAGTANTGELFF. The gene calls are TRBV20-1 and TRBJ2-2; 7 bases agree with TRBD1. V shed 1 base and J 0 bases; nucleotides not matched to a gene: 2. Germline V gene sequence: CDR1 DFQATT, CDR2 SNEGSKA (reference sequence). This CDR3 has 15 amino acids.

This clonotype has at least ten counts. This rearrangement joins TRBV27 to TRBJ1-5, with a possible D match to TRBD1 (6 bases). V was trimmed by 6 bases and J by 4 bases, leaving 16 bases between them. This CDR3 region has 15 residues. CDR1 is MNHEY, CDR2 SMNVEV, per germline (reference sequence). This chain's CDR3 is CASRPTQGWNQPQHF. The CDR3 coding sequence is TGTGCCAGCAGGCCGACACAGGGTTGGAATCAGCCCCAGCATTTT.

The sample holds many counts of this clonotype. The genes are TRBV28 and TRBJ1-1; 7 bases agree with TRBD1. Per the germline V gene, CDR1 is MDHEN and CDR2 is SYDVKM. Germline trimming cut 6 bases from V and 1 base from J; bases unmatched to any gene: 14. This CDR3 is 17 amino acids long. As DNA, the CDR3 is TGTGCCAGCAGCACGAGCCGACAGGGATACGGGAACACTGAAGCTTTCTTT. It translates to CASSTSRQGYGNTEAFF.

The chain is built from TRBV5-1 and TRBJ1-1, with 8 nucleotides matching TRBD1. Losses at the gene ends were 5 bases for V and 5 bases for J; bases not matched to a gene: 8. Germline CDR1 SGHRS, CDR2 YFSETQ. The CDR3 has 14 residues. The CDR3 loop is CASRTGQGGTEAFF. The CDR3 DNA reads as TGCGCCAGCAGAACAGGACAGGGCGGAACTGAAGCTTTCTTT.

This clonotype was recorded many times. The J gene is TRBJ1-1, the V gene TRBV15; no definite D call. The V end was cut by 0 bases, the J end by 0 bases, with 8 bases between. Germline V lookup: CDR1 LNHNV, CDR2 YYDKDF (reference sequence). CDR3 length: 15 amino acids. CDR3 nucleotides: TGTGCCACCAGCAGAGATGCGGACTTGAACACTGAAGCTTTCTTT. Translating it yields CATSRDADLNTEAFF.

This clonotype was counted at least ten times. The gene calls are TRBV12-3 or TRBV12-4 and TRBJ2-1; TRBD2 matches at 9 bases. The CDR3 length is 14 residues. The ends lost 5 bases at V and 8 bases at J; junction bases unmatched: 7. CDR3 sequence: CASSRAGGFDEQFF. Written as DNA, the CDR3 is TGTGCCAGCAGTAGGGCGGGAGGGTTCGATGAGCAGTTCTTC.